These 21 T cell receptor beta chains came from one sample sequenced in a study of OX40 agonist ivuxolimab in advanced cancers. Clones were read by immunoSEQ multiplex PCR, and TCRdb kept only the in-frame ones, dropping some. This table holds 75,000 to 90,000 clones, more than 70% found once. The source material was CD4+ or CD8+ T cells sorted from blood, sampled in a trial of the OX40 agonist ivuxolimab. The receptors derive from an adult with an advanced solid tumor such as melanoma, head and neck, liver or kidney cancer.

This clone was observed a single time. V gene TRBV7-2 combines with J gene TRBJ1-3, with 7 bases fitting TRBD1. V dropped 5 bases and J dropped 10; count of bases not matched to a gene: 11. Germline V gene lookup returns CDR1 SGHTA and CDR2 FQGNSA. CDR3 size: 14 residues. CDR3 nucleotides: TGTGCCAGCAGCCCACAAAAATTACAGGGGACCATATATTTT. Translating it yields CASSPQKLQGTIYF.

The chain has TRBV7-9 and TRBJ1-2; the match to TRBD1 covers 8 bases. The CDR3 runs to 14 residues. The germline V gene has CDR1 SEHNR and CDR2 FQNEAQ (reference sequence). With V trimmed by 1 base and J by 4 bases, 2 bases remained unmatched. CDR3: CASSLGDRSYGYTF. CDR3 DNA sequence: TGTGCCAGCAGCTTAGGGGACAGGTCCTATGGCTACACCTTC.

DNA for the CDR3: TGTGCCAGCAGTCCCGGGACGGGATACGAGCAGTACTTC. Amino acid sequence: CASSPGTGYEQYF. The rearrangement links TRBV14 to TRBJ2-7; D possibly matches TRBD1 or TRBD2 (5 bases each). The V end lost 6 bases, the J end lost 4 bases, and 13 bases lay between the germline ends. Germline-derived CDR1 and CDR2 are SGHDN and FVKESK. The CDR3 totals 13 residues. The whole variable domain, filled in from reference TRBV14 and TRBJ2-7, reads EAGVTQFPSHSVIEKGQTVTLRCDPISGHDNLYWYRRVMGKEIKFLLHFVKESKQDESGMPNNRFLAERTGGTYSTLKVQPAELEDSGVYFCASSPGTGYEQYFGPGTRLTVT.

The genes are TRBV18 and TRBJ1-4; a weak D match, TRBD1 (5 bases). V was shortened by 4 bases and J by 5 bases, with 11 bases between the two germline ends. This CDR3 spans 14 amino acids. Germline CDR1 and CDR2: KGHSH and LQKENI. Here the CDR3 DNA reads TGTGCCAGCTCACACCGGGACGGGAATGAAAAACTGTTTTTT. Translation: CASSHRDGNEKLFF.

CDR3 nucleotides: TGTGCCTGGACCCAGGGTAGCACAGATACGCAGTATTTT. Residues: CAWTQGSTDTQYF. The chain joins TRBV30 to TRBJ2-3, with D maybe TRBD1 (5 bases). This CDR3 has 13 amino acids. V was shortened by 4 bases and J by 0 bases, with 8 bases between the two germline ends. CDR1 and CDR2 from the germline V gene are GTSNPN and SVGIG (reference sequence).

The V gene is TRBV11-2, the J gene TRBJ2-2; TRBD1 aligns across 10 bases. There are 16 residues in the CDR3. Losses at the gene ends were 0 bases for V and 15 bases for J; bases not matched to a gene: 13. Germline V gene sequence: CDR1 SGHAT, CDR2 FQNNGV. DNA for the CDR3: TGTGCCAGCAGCTTAGAGACAGGGGGCAGCTCCTCTCTGGTGTTTTTT. This sequence encodes CASSLETGGSSSLVFF.

Worth noting for this clone: Within the sample, other DNA sequences also encode this same CDR3. The chain joins TRBV9 to TRBJ1-2, with TRBD1 matching over 8 bases. Looked up from germline, CDR1 is SGDLS and CDR2 is YYNGEE. The CDR3 contains 15 residues. V was pared by 0 bases and J by 5 bases, with 6 bases of the junction left unmatched. The CDR3 is CASSVALGTGYGYTF. The CDR3 DNA is TGTGCCAGCAGCGTAGCCTTAGGGACAGGATATGGCTACACCTTC.

The chain links TRBV7-9 to TRBJ2-7; 7 bases fit TRBD1. This CDR3 region has 16 residues. Per the germline V gene, CDR1 is SEHNR and CDR2 is FQNEAQ (reference sequence). The ends lost 6 bases at V and 8 bases at J; junction bases unmatched: 19. CDR3 sequence (DNA): TGTGCCAGCAGGGGCGACGGGGACAGCTTCCCTACGAAGCAGTACTTC. It is translated as CASRGDGDSFPTKQYF.

In the case of this clone: Relative to the germline gene, one junction end is altered; a read error may explain this. The chain employs TRBV7-2 and TRBJ2-7, with a tentative D call TRBD2 (6 bases). Germline V gives CDR1 SGHTA, CDR2 FQGNSA. The CDR3 runs 15 residues. CDR3: CASSLVPGSQYGQYF. Written as DNA, the CDR3 is TGTGCCAGCAGCTTAGTCCCCGGGAGCCAATACGGGCAGTACTTC.

The rearrangement links TRBV27 to TRBJ1-5, with 7 bases matching TRBD1. Germline CDR1 and CDR2: MNHEY and SMNVEV (reference sequence). CDR3 length equals 14 residues. Germline trimming cut 5 bases from V and 7 bases from J; bases unmatched to any gene: 8. This CDR3 reads CASSPRQGRQPQHF. CDR3 DNA: TGTGCCAGCAGTCCGCGACAGGGCCGACAGCCCCAGCATTTT.

The chain recombines TRBV7-9 with TRBJ2-3; 9 bases are a match to TRBD2. CDR3 length: 15 residues. From germline, CDR1 is SEHNR and CDR2 FQNEAQ (reference sequence). With 5 bases clipped from V and 6 bases from J, the junction kept 9 bases outside the gene matches. CDR3 bases: TGTGCCAGCAGCGCCGGCGGGGGGGCGCACGATACGCAGTATTTT. This sequence encodes CASSAGGGAHDTQYF.

CDR3 bases: TGTGCCAGCAGCCCGGACAGTTCCTACGAGCAGTACTTC. It is translated as CASSPDSSYEQYF. This chain joins TRBV7-8 and TRBJ2-7; D is possibly TRBD1 (6 bases). From germline, CDR1 is SGHVS and CDR2 FQNEAQ. The V and J ends lost 5 bases and 1 base respectively, with 9 bases between them. The CDR3 runs to 13 residues.

This chain links TRBV19 with TRBJ1-3; D remains ambiguous. Between the trimmed V and J ends, which lost 5 bases and 1 base, there was a span of 12 bases. In germline, CDR1 is LNHDA, CDR2 SQIVND (reference sequence). The CDR3 is 15 amino acids. CDR3 in DNA: TGTGCCAGTAGTGGTCTGGTATGGTCTGGAAACACCATATATTTT. Translated, it gives CASSGLVWSGNTIYF.

The gene calls are TRBV28 and TRBJ2-7; tentatively, D is TRBD1 (6 bases). Trimming cost V 4 bases and J 4 bases, with 17 bases left between them. There are 15 residues in the CDR3. Germline values: CDR1 MDHEN, CDR2 SYDVKM. CDR3 sequence (DNA): TGTGCCAGCAGTTCCCCAGGACAGTCCTCATACGAGCAGTACTTC. This sequence encodes CASSSPGQSSYEQYF.

The rearrangement uses TRBV6-1 and TRBJ2-4; 10 bases map to TRBD1. The germline V gene encodes CDR1 MNHNS and CDR2 SASEGT. V trimming: 6 bases; J trimming: 5 bases; junction bases outside the gene matches: 1. The CDR3 totals 13 residues. CDR3 nucleotide sequence: TGTGCCAGCAGAGGGACAGGGGAAAACATTCAGTACTTC. Amino acid sequence: CASRGTGENIQYF.

V and J are TRBV7-8 and TRBJ2-2; D is undetermined. This CDR3 spans 12 amino acids. The V end lost 5 bases, the J end lost 4 bases, and 5 bases lay between the germline ends. Germline V gene data show CDR1 as SGHVS and CDR2 as FQNEAQ. CDR3 DNA: TGTGCCAGCAGCCAAAGCACCGGGGAGCTGTTTTTT. This gives the protein CASSQSTGELFF.

This chain uses TRBV29-1 with TRBJ1-4; a possible D gene is TRBD1 (6 bases). This CDR3 is 14 amino acids long. Germline V gene lookup returns CDR1 SQVTM and CDR2 ANQGSEA. V was trimmed by 5 bases and J by 5 bases, leaving 15 bases between them. The CDR3 loop reads CSVWTAHLNEKLFF. As DNA, the CDR3 is TGCAGCGTTTGGACAGCTCACTTGAATGAAAAACTGTTTTTT.

V is TRBV6-5 and J is TRBJ1-1; no clear D. The CDR3 spans 14 residues. V lost 6 bases, J lost 5 bases, and 16 bases lay in between. CDR1 is MNHEY and CDR2 is SVGAGI in the germline V gene. The CDR3 DNA follows: TGTGCCAGCAGGGCTCAATCCTCTGGGACTGAAGCTTTCTTT. It is translated as CASRAQSSGTEAFF.

The chain is built from TRBV7-9 and TRBJ2-5; D not resolved. Per germline, CDR1 SEHNR and CDR2 FQNEAQ (reference sequence). V lost 1 base to trimming and J lost 1 base, with 10 bases between them. CDR3 length: 15 residues. DNA for the CDR3: TGTGCCAGCAGCTTAGATGTGTCTGCCCAAGAGACCCAGTACTTC. It specifies CASSLDVSAQETQYF.

This chain connects TRBV5-6 to TRBJ2-5, with D tentatively TRBD1 (5 bases). This CDR3 is 14 amino acids long. Trimming removed 4 bases from V and 0 bases from J, with 10 bases in between. The germline V gene has CDR1 SGHDT and CDR2 YYEEEE. DNA of the CDR3: TGTGCCAGCAGCCTGACAGTAGACCAAGAGACCCAGTACTTC. The encoded protein is CASSLTVDQETQYF.

The rearrangement links TRBV4-1 to TRBJ1-1; D may be TRBD1 (5 bases). In germline, CDR1 is MGHRA, CDR2 YSYEKL. Deletions cut 0 bases from V and 4 bases from J, with 18 bases between. The CDR3 runs 17 residues. The CDR3 region is CASSQEGDPSVVTEAFF. The CDR3 bases are TGCGCCAGCAGCCAAGAGGGGGACCCTAGCGTCGTCACTGAAGCTTTCTTT.